The clone carrying this T cell receptor beta chain occurred many times. Antigen specificity is unknown. Study-wide points: Tumor memory CD4+ T cell TCR gene usage was found to cluster with blood and lymph node memory CD4+ cells and with lymph node naive CD4+ cells. Whole repertoires were not studied in the larger cohort, only one V-J beta rearrangement.

Constant-region reverse primers amplified full-length variable regions, followed by semi-nested Nested Universal Primer A PCR. Via MiXCR, TCRdb re-called the 5' RACE reads, giving one row per CDR3 protein. Of some 37,000 distinct CDR3 sequences in the sample, approximately 17% were seen once. From germline, CDR1 is LGHDT and CDR2 YNNKEL (reference sequence). The ends were cut back, 1 base at V and 10 bases at J, with 17 bases in the middle. The CDR3 is 16 amino acids. The receptor's source is a female donor with breast cancer. The J gene is TRBJ1-6, the V gene TRBV3-1, with D maybe TRBD1 (6 bases). The specimen was naive CD4+ T cells sorted from a lymph node. Sample subset: naive CD4+ T cells, CD4+CD45RA+CD25-. The CDR3 spells CASSQAAGHLRSPLHF. The CDR3 region has the DNA TGTGCCAGCAGCCAAGCGGCGGGACACCTACGGTCACCCCTCCACTTT.